This T cell receptor beta chain was captured in a study of T cells expressing NK-cell markers. Across the whole study: The authors derived TCR beta repertoires from sorted CD3+CD56+NKG2C+, CD3+CD56+NKG2C- and CD3+CD56-NKG2C+ T cells.

TCRdb reprocessed the 5' RACE reads and stores each CDR3 protein as one record, lacking DNA. The sample is made up of over 150,000 distinct CDR3 sequences, and the top ten hold roughly 35% of it. Note on this clonotype: Its antigen remains unidentified.

Findings and caveats of the study: In a few donors, these clonotypes also led the CD3+CD56-NKG2C+ fraction. The dominant NKG2C+ clonotypes represented roughly 1.0-7.5% of CD8+ T cells in six donors.

The CDR3 length is 13 residues. The germline V gene encodes CDR1 SGHAT and CDR2 FQNNGV. Material for sequencing was blood T cells: a sorted CD56 or NKG2C T cell subset, CD4+ or CD8+ T cells, or bulk PBMC T cells (not recorded which). V is TRBV11-2 and J is TRBJ1-2. This sequence originates from a woman aged 45 to 65 in good health. The CDR3 sequence is CASSLANSYGYTF.